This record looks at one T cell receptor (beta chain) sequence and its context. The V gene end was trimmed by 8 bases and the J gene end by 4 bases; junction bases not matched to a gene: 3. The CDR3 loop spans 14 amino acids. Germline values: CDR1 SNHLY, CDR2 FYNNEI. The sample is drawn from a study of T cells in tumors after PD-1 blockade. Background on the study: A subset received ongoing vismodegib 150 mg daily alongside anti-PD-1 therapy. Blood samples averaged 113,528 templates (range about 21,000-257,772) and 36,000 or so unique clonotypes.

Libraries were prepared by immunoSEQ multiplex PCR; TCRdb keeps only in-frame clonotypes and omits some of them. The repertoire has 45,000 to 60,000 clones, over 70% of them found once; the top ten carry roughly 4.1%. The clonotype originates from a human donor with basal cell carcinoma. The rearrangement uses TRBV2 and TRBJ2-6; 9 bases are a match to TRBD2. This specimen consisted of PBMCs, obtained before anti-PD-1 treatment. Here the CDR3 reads CASSRGGGANVLTF. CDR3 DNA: TGTGCCAGCTCGCGGGGGGGCGGGGCCAACGTCCTGACTTTC.